This paragraph reports one T cell receptor beta chain. The sample belongs to a study of cytomegalovirus exposure and HLA in healthy donors. This CDR3 contains 14 residues. J was trimmed by 3 bases and V by 10 bases; bases with no gene match: 12. The germline CDR1 and CDR2 sequences are ENHRY and SYGVKD. This PCR relied on a set of 60 Vbeta primers and 13 Jbeta primers. The assay was immunoSEQ multiplex PCR, and TCRdb's table has in-frame clones only and misses some. The sample lists 160,000 or so clones, 84% occurring once. Sequencing used PBMCs. This chain joins TRBV10-3 and TRBJ2-7, with 7 bases lining up with TRBD2. This sequence originates from a man aged 45-65 years in good health and CMV-seropositive. The CDR3 reads CATLGDYSHYEQYF. Written as DNA, the CDR3 is TGTGCCACCTTGGGGGACTACTCACACTACGAGCAGTACTTC.